One sample yielded the 9 T cell receptor beta chains listed below, sequenced in a study of siplizumab effects on memory and regulatory T cells. Measured with immunoSEQ multiplex PCR; TCRdb has only the in-frame clones, and not every one. The data show over 100,000 clones, about 90% seen once. Source material: Tregs sorted from blood. Source of these receptors: a human donor in good health.

V gene TRBV11-3 combines with J gene TRBJ2-1; TRBD1 agrees at 8 bases. The germline CDR1 and CDR2 sequences are SGHNT and YENEEA. Trimming took 2 bases from V and 10 from J; bases not matched to a gene: 4. The CDR3 totals 13 residues. The CDR3 DNA sequence: TGTGCCAGCAGCTTACAGGGGGCGGGGGAGCAGTTCTTC. It codes for CASSLQGAGEQFF.

The chain uses TRBV10-1 and TRBJ1-2; the D gene is possibly TRBD1 (5 bases). The germline gives CDR1 WNHNN, CDR2 SYGVQD (reference sequence). Trimming shortened V by 8 bases and J by 4 bases, and 17 bases separated the two germline ends. The CDR3 is made up of 14 amino acids. The CDR3, as DNA: TGCGCCAGCCTGGGGAGGGGTTTAATCTATGGCTACACCTTC. This codes for CASLGRGLIYGYTF.

V usage is TRBV6-1 and J usage is TRBJ1-3; D might be TRBD1 (5 bases). This CDR3 spans 17 amino acids. Germline-derived CDR1 and CDR2 are MNHNS and SASEGT. Trimming left V 1 base short and J 4 bases short, with 17 bases between. The chain's CDR3 is CASSEGAQGRKGNTIYF. CDR3 sequence (DNA): TGTGCCAGCAGTGAAGGCGCCCAGGGTCGTAAAGGAAACACCATATATTTT.

The chain employs TRBV30 and TRBJ1-1; maybe TRBD1 (5 bases). Deletions cut 2 bases from V and 7 bases from J, with 11 bases between. The CDR3 consists of 12 residues. Germline CDR1 is GTSNPN and CDR2 is SVGIG (reference sequence). The CDR3 here is CAWSLAGGEAFF. DNA for the CDR3: TGTGCCTGGAGTCTGGCGGGGGGTGAAGCTTTCTTT.

This clone came up once. The V gene is TRBV18, the J gene TRBJ2-3; D gene unclear. The CDR3 is made up of 14 amino acids. Between the trimmed V and J ends, which lost 6 bases and 0 bases, there was a span of 10 bases. The germline V gene has CDR1 KGHSH and CDR2 LQKENI. The CDR3 nucleotides are TGTGCCAGCTCCGCGATTACTAGCACAGATACGCAGTATTTT. Its translation is CASSAITSTDTQYF.

The chain combines TRBV7-3 with TRBJ2-1; 8 bases map to TRBD2. With V trimmed by 0 bases and J by 9 bases, 10 bases remained unmatched. The CDR3 runs 16 residues. CDR1 SGHTA and CDR2 FQGTGA come from the germline V gene. The CDR3 protein is CASSLTGTGGPFEQFF. DNA for the CDR3: TGTGCCAGCAGCTTAACGGGAACGGGAGGGCCCTTTGAGCAGTTCTTC. Based on the CDR3 plus reference TRBV7-3 and TRBJ2-1, the full variable domain is GAGVSQTPSNKVTEKGKYVELRCDPISGHTALYWYRQSLGQGPEFLIYFQGTGAADDSGLPNDRFFAVRPEGSVSTLKIQRTERGDSAVYLCASSLTGTGGPFEQFFGPGTRLTVL.

This clone was observed once. This sequence joins TRBV5-1 and TRBJ2-5; D remains ambiguous. Between the trimmed V and J ends, which lost 0 bases and 5 bases, there was a span of 8 bases. CDR1 is SGHRS, CDR2 YFSETQ, per germline. The CDR3 extends over 13 amino acids. The DNA of the CDR3 is TGCGCCAGCAGCTTGGGGGGTGCGGAGACCCAGTACTTC. As protein: CASSLGGAETQYF.

The chain recombines TRBV29-1 with TRBJ2-5; D remains unclear. The V end was cut by 7 bases, the J end by 4 bases, with 7 bases between. CDR1 and CDR2 (germline): SQVTM, ANQGSEA. This CDR3 region has 10 residues. The CDR3 DNA reads as TGCAGCGGGCGAACAGAGACCCAGTACTTC. It specifies CSGRTETQYF.

This chain links TRBV27 with TRBJ2-7, with 10 bases matching TRBD1. Germline loops: CDR1 MNHEY, CDR2 SMNVEV (reference sequence). The ends lost 3 bases at V and 3 bases at J; junction bases unmatched: 5. This CDR3 comprises 15 residues. The DNA of the CDR3 is TGTGCCAGCAGTTTGCGGACAGGGGGAAACTACGAGCAGTACTTC. Translation gives CASSLRTGGNYEQYF.